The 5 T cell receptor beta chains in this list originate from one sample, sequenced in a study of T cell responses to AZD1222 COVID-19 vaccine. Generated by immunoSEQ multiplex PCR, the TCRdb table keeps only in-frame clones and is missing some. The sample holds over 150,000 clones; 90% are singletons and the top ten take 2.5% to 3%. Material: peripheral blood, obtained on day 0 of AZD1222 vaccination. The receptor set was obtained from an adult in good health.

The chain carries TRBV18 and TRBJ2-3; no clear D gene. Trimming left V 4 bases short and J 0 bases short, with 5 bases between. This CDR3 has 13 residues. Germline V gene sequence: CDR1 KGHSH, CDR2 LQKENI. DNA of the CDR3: TGTGCCAGCTCACAGGACAGCACAGATACGCAGTATTTT. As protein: CASSQDSTDTQYF.

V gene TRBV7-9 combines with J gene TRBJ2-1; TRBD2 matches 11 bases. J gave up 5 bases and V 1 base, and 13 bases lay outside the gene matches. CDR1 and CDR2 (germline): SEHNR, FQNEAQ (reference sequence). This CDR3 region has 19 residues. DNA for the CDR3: TGTGCCAGCAGCTTAGGTGAACTAGCGGGGGTCCGGGGCAACAATGAGCAGTTCTTC. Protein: CASSLGELAGVRGNNEQFF.

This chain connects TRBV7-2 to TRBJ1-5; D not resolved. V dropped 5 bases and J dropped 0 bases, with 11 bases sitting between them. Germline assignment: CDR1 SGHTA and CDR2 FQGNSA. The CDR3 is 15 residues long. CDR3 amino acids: CASSLSRHSNQPQHF. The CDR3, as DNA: TGTGCCAGCAGCCTATCTAGGCATAGCAATCAGCCCCAGCATTTT.

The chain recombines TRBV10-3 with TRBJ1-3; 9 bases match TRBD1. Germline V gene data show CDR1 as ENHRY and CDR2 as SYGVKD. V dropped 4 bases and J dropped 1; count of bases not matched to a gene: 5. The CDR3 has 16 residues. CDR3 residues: CAISGGQGFSGNTIYF. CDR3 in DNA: TGTGCCATCAGTGGGGGACAGGGCTTTTCTGGAAACACCATATATTTT.

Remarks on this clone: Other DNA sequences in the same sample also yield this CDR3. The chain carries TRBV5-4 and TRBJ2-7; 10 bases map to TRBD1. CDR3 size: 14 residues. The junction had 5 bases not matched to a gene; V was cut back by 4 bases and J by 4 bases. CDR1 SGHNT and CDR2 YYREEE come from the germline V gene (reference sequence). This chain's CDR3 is CASSPGTGAYEQYF. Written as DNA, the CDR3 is TGTGCCAGCAGCCCCGGGACAGGGGCATACGAGCAGTACTTC.